The 20 T cell receptor beta chains below all came from one sample that was sequenced in a study of T cell responses to AZD1222 COVID-19 vaccine. The table came from immunoSEQ multiplex PCR; TCRdb's copy has only in-frame clones and leaves some out. The data show over 100,000 clones, with 70% to 90% seen just once and around a sixth held by the top ten. Sequenced material: peripheral blood, taken on day 0 of AZD1222 vaccination. These receptors originate from an adult in good health.

This sequence joins TRBV7-2 and TRBJ2-6, with TRBD2 as a possible D gene (6 bases). The CDR3 contains 18 residues. Germline loops: CDR1 SGHTA, CDR2 FQGNSA. V was clipped by 1 base and J by 0 bases, with 13 bases between them. The DNA of the CDR3 is TGTGCCAGCAGCTTAGTAGCGGTAGGGCTCTCTGGGGCCAACGTCCTGACTTTC. Amino acid sequence: CASSLVAVGLSGANVLTF.

This rearrangement joins TRBV30 to TRBJ2-1; a weak D match, TRBD2 (6 bases). The length of the CDR3 is 13 residues. V was pared by 7 bases and J by 4 bases, with 14 bases between. Germline values: CDR1 GTSNPN, CDR2 SVGIG (reference sequence). CDR3 in amino acids: CASRVGGYNEQFF. CDR3 DNA: TGTGCCTCCCGGGTTGGGGGGTACAATGAGCAGTTCTTC.

There are a few counts of this clone. This rearrangement joins TRBV4-2 to TRBJ1-4; D remains unclear. This CDR3 has 16 amino acids. Germline CDR1 reads LGHNA; CDR2 reads YNFKEQ. With 1 base removed from V and 2 bases from J, the gap between germline ends came to 11 bases. CDR3 region: CASSQAGLGTNEKLFF. The CDR3, as DNA: TGTGCCAGCAGCCAAGCGGGGTTGGGGACTAATGAAAAACTGTTTTTT.

CDR3 nucleotide sequence: TGTGCCAGCAGACCAGCCGGACAGTCCCAAGCTTTCTTT. Protein: CASRPAGQSQAFF. The chain joins TRBV6-5 to TRBJ1-1, with TRBD1 as a possible D gene (6 bases). From germline, CDR1 is MNHEY and CDR2 SVGAGI. Trimming removed 6 bases at V and 9 bases at J, with 17 bases between. The CDR3 runs to 13 residues.

This clone has a handful of counts. The V call is TRBV5-1, the J call TRBJ2-3, with a tentative D call TRBD1 (6 bases). This CDR3 is built from 15 residues. CDR1 is SGHRS, CDR2 YFSETQ, per germline. V dropped 4 bases and J dropped 4 bases, with 16 bases sitting between them. CDR3 sequence reads: CASSQQGQGPDTQYF. The CDR3 DNA is TGCGCCAGCAGCCAACAGGGTCAAGGTCCAGATACGCAGTATTTT.

The V call is TRBV19, the J call TRBJ1-3; TRBD1 might be the D (5 bases). The V and J ends lost 6 bases and 0 bases respectively, with 9 bases between them. Germline CDR1 reads LNHDA; CDR2 reads SQIVND (reference sequence). The CDR3 runs to 14 residues. Written as DNA, the CDR3 is TGTGCCAGTAGCCAGACAGACTCTGGAAACACCATATATTTT. It is translated as CASSQTDSGNTIYF.

The gene calls are TRBV5-1 and TRBJ2-7, with D unresolved. CDR3 length: 14 residues. Germline V gene sequence: CDR1 SGHRS, CDR2 YFSETQ. V was shortened by 0 bases and J by 0 bases, with 7 bases between the two germline ends. The CDR3 nucleotides are TGCGCCAGCAGCTTGGAGCCCAGCTCCTACGAGCAGTACGTC. Amino acid sequence: CASSLEPSSYEQYV.

In its sample, this clone was seen a few times. J is TRBJ2-6 and V is TRBV5-1; the D is unclear. Germline V gene lookup returns CDR1 SGHRS and CDR2 YFSETQ. The CDR3 extends over 18 amino acids. Trimming stripped 0 bases from V and 0 bases from J, with 13 bases between. CDR3: CASSLVVRMSSGANVLTF. The CDR3 DNA follows: TGCGCCAGCAGCTTGGTTGTCAGGATGAGCTCTGGGGCCAACGTCCTGACTTTC. Complete variable domain (other parts from reference TRBV5-1 and TRBJ2-6): KAGVTQTPRYLIKTRGQQVTLSCSPISGHRSVSWYQQTPGQGLQFLFEYFSETQRNKGNFPGRFSGRQFSNSRSEMNVSTLELGDSALYLCASSLVVRMSSGANVLTFGAGSRLTVL.

The rearrangement links TRBV3-1 (or the pseudogene TRBV3-2) to TRBJ2-1; D possibly uses TRBD1 or TRBD2 (5 bases each). Germline loops: CDR1 LGHDT, CDR2 YNNKEL (reference sequence). The germline V and J ends were trimmed by 0 bases and 12 bases, with 15 bases remaining between them. This CDR3 has 14 residues. The CDR3 region is CASSQEPGASGQFF. In DNA form, the CDR3 reads TGTGCCAGCAGCCAAGAGCCCGGGGCCAGCGGGCAGTTCTTC.

The chain has TRBV29-1 and TRBJ2-3; 13 nucleotides align to TRBD2. V shed 7 bases and J 2 bases; nucleotides not matched to a gene: 6. The CDR3 runs to 15 residues. Germline V lookup: CDR1 SQVTM, CDR2 ANQGSEA. CDR3 loop: CSARGLAGYTDTQYF. The DNA of the CDR3 is TGCAGCGCGCGGGGACTAGCGGGGTACACAGATACGCAGTATTTT.

The J gene is TRBJ2-1, the V gene TRBV9; TRBD1 aligns across 8 bases. The V segment lost 4 bases and the J segment 10 bases; nucleotides outside the gene matches: 10. Germline loops: CDR1 SGDLS, CDR2 YYNGEE. The CDR3 totals 14 residues. CDR3 region: CASSNQDRAREQFF. CDR3 in DNA: TGTGCCAGCAGCAACCAGGACAGGGCTAGGGAGCAGTTCTTC. The whole variable domain, remainder taken from reference TRBV9 and TRBJ2-1, is DSGVTQTPKHLITATGQRVTLRCSPRSGDLSVYWYQQSLDQGLQFLIQYYNGEERAKGNILERFSAQQFPDLHSELNLSSLELGDSALYFCASSNQDRAREQFFGPGTRLTVL.

The CDR3 nucleotides read TGTGCCAGCAGTTACTCAGCCGGGGAGCTGTTTTTT. Its protein is CASSYSAGELFF. J is TRBJ2-2 and V is TRBV6-5; D not certain. CDR3 length equals 12 residues. Germline CDR1 MNHEY, CDR2 SVGAGI. The germline V and J ends were trimmed by 0 bases and 6 bases, with 2 bases remaining between them.

The chain is built from TRBV5-1 and TRBJ1-5, with a possible D match to TRBD1 (6 bases). Germline assignment: CDR1 SGHRS and CDR2 YFSETQ. The CDR3 is 18 residues long. V was cut by 2 bases and J by 0 bases, with 18 bases left in between. Here the CDR3 DNA reads TGCGCCAGCAGCTTCTACCCCCAAACAGGGTATAGCAATCAGCCCCAGCATTTT. Its translation is CASSFYPQTGYSNQPQHF.

The V and J genes are TRBV7-2 and TRBJ2-7, with a tentative D call TRBD1 (6 bases). Looked up from germline, CDR1 is SGHTA and CDR2 is FQGNSA. CDR3 size: 12 residues. V was shortened by 5 bases and J by 4 bases, with 9 bases between the two germline ends. CDR3 coding DNA: TGTGCCAGCAGCCCGACAGGATACGAGCAGTACTTC. The encoded protein is CASSPTGYEQYF.

This clone was counted once. The rearrangement uses TRBV19 and TRBJ2-1; D may be TRBD1 or TRBD2 (5 bases each). Trimming took 5 bases from V and 7 from J, leaving 24 bases between them. Germline V gives CDR1 LNHDA, CDR2 SQIVND (reference sequence). CDR3 length: 17 residues. CDR3 DNA: TGTGCCAGTAGTCCCGGGGCTCCCCTAAGGCCCGGGAATGAGCAGTTCTTC. Amino acids: CASSPGAPLRPGNEQFF.

In this sample, this clone turned up a few times. The chain employs TRBV18 and TRBJ2-6; a possible D gene is TRBD2 (5 bases). The CDR3 is made up of 15 amino acids. Germline assignment: CDR1 KGHSH and CDR2 LQKENI. The ends were cut back, 8 bases at V and 4 bases at J, with 15 bases in the middle. The CDR3 sequence is CASLLDPGGANVLTF. The CDR3 DNA reads TGTGCCAGCCTCCTTGACCCGGGAGGGGCCAACGTCCTGACTTTC. The full variable domain, in which reference TRBV18 and TRBJ2-6 provide the parts outside the CDR3, is NAGVMQNPRHLVRRRGQEARLRCSPMKGHSHVYWYRQLPEEGLKFMVYLQKENIIDESGMPKERFSAEFPKEGPSILRIQQVVRGDSAAYFCASLLDPGGANVLTFGAGSRLTVL.

The V call is TRBV30, the J call TRBJ1-5; D is perhaps TRBD1 (5 bases). V shed 2 bases and J shed 7 bases, with 12 bases lying between them. Germline V CDR1 and CDR2: GTSNPN, SVGIG (reference sequence). The CDR3 runs 13 residues. For the CDR3, the DNA is TGTGCCTGGAGTACTAACAGGTTCCAGCCCCAGCATTTT. Protein product: CAWSTNRFQPQHF.

This clone appeared once. V is TRBV11-1 and J is TRBJ1-2, with D maybe TRBD1 (6 bases). CDR3 size: 13 residues. V gave up 3 bases and J gave up 4 bases, with 9 bases separating them. Germline CDR1 is SGHAT and CDR2 is FQDESV (reference sequence). In DNA, the CDR3 is TGTGCCAGCAGCTTCCAGGGGACCTATGGCTACACCTTC. As protein: CASSFQGTYGYTF.

The V and J genes are TRBV9 and TRBJ1-1, with 7 bases identical to TRBD1. Germline CDR1 is SGDLS and CDR2 is YYNGEE. The J segment lost 6 bases and the V segment lost 3 bases, leaving 11 bases of the junction unmatched. CDR3 length equals 15 residues. The CDR3 sequence: CASSAQTGKVAEAFF. CDR3 DNA: TGTGCCAGCAGCGCACAGACAGGGAAGGTCGCTGAAGCTTTCTTT.

The chain employs TRBV18 and TRBJ1-1; no clear D gene. Germline CDR1 and CDR2: KGHSH and LQKENI. This CDR3 spans 15 amino acids. Trimming removed 2 bases from V and 1 base from J, with 11 bases in between. CDR3 loop: CASSPGVGRNTEAFF. In nucleotides, the CDR3 is TGTGCCAGCTCACCAGGAGTAGGTCGGAACACTGAAGCTTTCTTT.